A selection of T cell receptor beta chains follows, all from one sample in a study of tumor T cells in aggressive B-cell lymphoma. The assay was immunoSEQ multiplex PCR, and TCRdb's table has in-frame clones only and misses some. Its clone listing holds 16 clones. Sequenced: tumor tissue. Receptors originate from an adult with diffuse large B cell lymphoma. CDR3s include the opening cysteine and the closing phenylalanine or tryptophan. A D gene is named only where the DNA matches it firmly.

TRBV7-6	TRBD2	TRBJ2-2	TGTGCCAGCAGCCCGCGGCGGGGGGGCGGGGAGCTGTTTTTT	CASSPRRGGGELFF
TRBV21-1	.	TRBJ2-2	TGTGCCAGCAGCAACCGGGACAGACTTTCGAACACCGGGGAGCTGTTTTTT	CASSNRDRLSNTGELFF
TRBV5-1	TRBD2	TRBJ2-1	TGCGCCAGCAGCTATGAAGCGGGGAGCTCCTACAATGAGCAGTTCTTC	CASSYEAGSSYNEQFF
TRBV6-5	.	TRBJ2-2	TGTGCCAGCAGCCTGGGGGCTACGGGGGAGCTGTTTTTT	CASSLGATGELFF
TRBV5-1	TRBD1	TRBJ2-5	TGCGCCAGCAGCCCGGACAGGGTGGAGACCCAGTACTTC	CASSPDRVETQYF
TRBV7-2	TRBD1	TRBJ1-2	TGTGCCAGCAGCTTAGAGTCGGGACAGGGCTATGGCTACACCTTC	CASSLESGQGYGYTF